This paragraph covers one T cell receptor (beta chain) sequence. The entry originates in a study of blood T cell repertoires in COVID-19. Whole-study context: Collection of acute and convalescent COVID-19 samples took place in the United States, Italy and Spain.

Participant age was roughly 18 to 90 years, and participants resided in about two dozen US areas. Participants' reported clinical history set cohort assignment. Trimming took off 1 base at V and 5 bases at J, with 12 bases between the two ends. The CDR3 runs to 14 residues. From germline, CDR1 is MNHEY and CDR2 SMNVEV (reference sequence). As processed by the authors: Amplifying reference gene primers gave estimates of nucleated cell counts. Sequencing used immunoSEQ multiplex PCR; TCRdb keeps in-frame clones, though not all of them. The DNA gave D and trimming, while V, J and clone size come from that table. The sample yields approximately 400,000 clones, roughly 92% seen once.

The sample taken for sequencing was PBMCs or T cells enriched from blood (not recorded which). The chain couples TRBV27 to TRBJ2-7; D may be TRBD1 (5 bases). The clonotype originates from a woman in her forties who had been exposed to COVID-19. This chain's CDR3 is CASSLWGVENEQYF. The DNA for the CDR3 is TGTGCCAGCAGTTTATGGGGCGTGGAGAACGAGCAGTACTTC.